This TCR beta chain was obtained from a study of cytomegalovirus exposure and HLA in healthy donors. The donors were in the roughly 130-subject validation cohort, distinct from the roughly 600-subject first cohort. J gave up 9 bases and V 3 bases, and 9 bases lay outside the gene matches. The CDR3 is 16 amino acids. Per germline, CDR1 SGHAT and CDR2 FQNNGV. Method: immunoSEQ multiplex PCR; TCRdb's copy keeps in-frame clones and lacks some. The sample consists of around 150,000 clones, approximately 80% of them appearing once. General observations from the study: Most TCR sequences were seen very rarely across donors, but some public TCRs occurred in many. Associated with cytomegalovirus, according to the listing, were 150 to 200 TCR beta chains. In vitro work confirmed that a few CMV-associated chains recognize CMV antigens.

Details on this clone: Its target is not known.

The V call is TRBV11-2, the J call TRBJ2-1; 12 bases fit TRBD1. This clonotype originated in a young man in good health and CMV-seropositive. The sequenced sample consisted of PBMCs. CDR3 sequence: CASSLGQGASGGEQFF. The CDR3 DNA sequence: TGTGCCAGCAGCTTGGGACAGGGGGCCTCCGGGGGTGAGCAGTTCTTC.